Below are 25 T cell receptor beta chains sequenced from a single sample in a study of vaccination effects on CD4 cells after COVID-19. Only in-frame clones appear in the TCRdb table, and some are missing; sequencing was by immunoSEQ multiplex PCR. In the table there are about 50,000 clones, around 70% of which are singletons. Their antigens remain unidentified. It was after around 10 days of culture that CD4+ T cells were isolated. The person's infection with SARS-CoV-2, confirmed by PCR, took place between March and December 2020. All study participants received two doses of BNT162b2 or mRNA-1273 vaccine. This sample comprised CD4+ T cells from PBMCs cultured without peptide, obtained after COVID-19 vaccination. The receptors shown here come from a human donor who had a prior SARS-CoV-2 infection.

This clone was detected only a few times. The chain is built from TRBV4-1 and TRBJ2-1; 16 positions agree with TRBD2. The CDR3 loop spans 15 amino acids. V gave up 3 bases and J gave up 14 bases; unmatched junction bases: 7. Germline-derived CDR1 and CDR2 are MGHRA and YSYEKL. CDR3 amino acids: CASSHTGTSGGAEFF. CDR3 DNA sequence: TGCGCCAGCAGCCATACCGGGACTAGCGGGGGGGCCGAGTTCTTC.

The J gene is TRBJ2-2, the V gene TRBV24-1; 11 nucleotides line up with TRBD2. The CDR3 consists of 19 residues. Germline CDR1 KGHDR, CDR2 SFDVKD. Trimming removed 4 bases from V and 0 bases from J; junction bases left unmatched: 9. The CDR3 loop reads CATSESTGLAAANTGELFF. The CDR3 coding sequence is TGTGCCACCAGTGAGTCTACGGGACTAGCGGCTGCGAACACCGGGGAGCTGTTTTTT.

This clone was observed a handful of times. J is TRBJ1-2 and V is TRBV6-2 or TRBV6-3; D unclear. The ends were cut back, 6 bases at V and 2 bases at J, with 7 bases in the middle. This CDR3 is built from 12 residues. Germline assignment: CDR1 MNHEY and CDR2 SVGEGT. Here the CDR3 reads CASSAGNYGYTF. The CDR3 bases are TGTGCCAGCAGCGCGGGAAACTATGGCTACACCTTC.

The J gene is TRBJ1-2, the V gene TRBV7-9; a weak D match, TRBD1 (5 bases). Germline V gene sequence: CDR1 SEHNR, CDR2 FQNEAQ (reference sequence). V lost 5 bases and J lost 10, with 17 bases in between. The CDR3 runs 13 residues. This CDR3 reads CASSQTVQGVYTF. DNA of the CDR3: TGTGCCAGCAGCCAAACAGTTCAGGGTGTCTACACCTTC.

This clone was detected only a few times. The V and J genes are TRBV11-2 and TRBJ2-7; D call uncertain. This CDR3 has 13 amino acids. The germline V gene encodes CDR1 SGHAT and CDR2 FQNNGV. Between the trimmed V and J ends, which lost 0 bases and 6 bases, there was a span of 9 bases. The CDR3 loop reads CASSLDRLAEQYF. Here the CDR3 DNA reads TGTGCCAGCAGCTTAGATCGGTTGGCCGAGCAGTACTTC.

The V gene is TRBV7-8, the J gene TRBJ1-1, with no clear D. Germline values: CDR1 SGHVS, CDR2 FQNEAQ. The V and J ends lost 1 base and 3 bases respectively, with 9 bases between them. The CDR3 covers 14 residues. CDR3 DNA: TGTGCCAGCAGCTTAGTTCGGGATTACACTGAAGCTTTCTTT. Protein product: CASSLVRDYTEAFF. Using reference TRBV7-8 and TRBJ1-1 for the parts outside the CDR3, the full variable domain is GAGVSQSPRYKVAKRGQDVALRCDPISGHVSLFWYQQALGQGPEFLTYFQNEAQLDKSGLPSDRFFAERPEGSVSTLKIQRTQQEDSAVYLCASSLVRDYTEAFFGQGTRLTVV.

The V call is TRBV18, the J call TRBJ1-5; TRBD1 aligns across 8 bases. V lost 1 base to trimming and J lost 4 bases; unmatched junction nucleotides: 3. The CDR3 is 15 residues long. Germline values: CDR1 KGHSH, CDR2 LQKENI. In DNA form, the CDR3 reads TGTGCCAGCTCACCACGCGACAGGGGAAATCAGCCCCAGCATTTT. Its protein product is CASSPRDRGNQPQHF.

This clone was counted only a few times. V usage is TRBV6-4 and J usage is TRBJ1-5; no definite D call. From germline, CDR1 is MRHNA and CDR2 SNTAGT. CDR3 length: 15 amino acids. V shed 4 bases and J shed 0 bases, with 10 bases lying between them. CDR3 in amino acids: CASSGTPSSNQPQHF. The CDR3 DNA follows: TGTGCCAGCAGTGGCACACCATCTAGCAATCAGCCCCAGCATTTT.

This chain links TRBV29-1 with TRBJ2-5; D is possibly TRBD1 (5 bases). The length of the CDR3 is 13 residues. Per germline, CDR1 SQVTM and CDR2 ANQGSEA. The V gene lost 7 bases and the J gene lost 5 bases, with 17 bases spanning the gap. CDR3 nucleotide sequence: TGCAGCGGGGGCGCCAACTTAGGGGAGACCCAGTACTTC. Amino acids: CSGGANLGETQYF.

The chain couples TRBV15 to TRBJ2-3; 9 bases are shared with TRBD2. CDR3 length equals 15 residues. V lost 4 bases to trimming and J lost 4 bases; unmatched junction nucleotides: 6. Germline V lookup: CDR1 LNHNV, CDR2 YYDKDF (reference sequence). Here the CDR3 DNA reads TGTGCCACCAGCAAGGCTAGCGGGAACCCAGATACGCAGTATTTT. Residues: CATSKASGNPDTQYF. The entire variable domain, with the rest obtained from reference TRBV15 and TRBJ2-3, is as follows: DAMVIQNPRYQVTQFGKPVTLSCSQTLNHNVMYWYQQKSSQAPKLLFHYYDKDFNNEADTPDNFQSRRPNTSFCFLDIRSPGLGDTAMYLCATSKASGNPDTQYFGPGTRLTVL.

The chain links TRBV9 to TRBJ2-3; D is ambiguous. The CDR3 covers 13 residues. V lost 4 bases to trimming and J lost 2 bases, with 8 bases between them. Germline CDR1 reads SGDLS; CDR2 reads YYNGEE. The CDR3 reads CASSPRATDTQYF. CDR3 nucleotides: TGTGCCAGCAGCCCACGAGCCACAGATACGCAGTATTTT.

This clone came up a few times. The chain is built from TRBV9 and TRBJ2-1; TRBD2 agrees at 7 bases. The CDR3 sequence is 13 residues long. Germline CDR1 is SGDLS and CDR2 is YYNGEE. V lost 4 bases, J lost 9 bases, and 7 bases stayed unmatched. The CDR3 is CASSPTSPGEQFF. In DNA form, the CDR3 reads TGTGCCAGCAGCCCGACTAGCCCCGGTGAGCAGTTCTTC.

DNA for the CDR3: TGTGCCAGCAGTCTTAAGCCGACCCTCCACGAGCAGTACTTC. It encodes CASSLKPTLHEQYF. This chain connects TRBV27 to TRBJ2-7; no definite D call. Germline assignment: CDR1 MNHEY and CDR2 SMNVEV (reference sequence). This CDR3 contains 14 residues. Trimming stripped 5 bases from V and 5 bases from J, with 16 bases between.

The gene calls are TRBV4-2 and TRBJ1-1; D is undetermined. The CDR3 spans 15 residues. The V end lost 4 bases, the J end lost 1 base, and 13 bases lay between the germline ends. Germline values: CDR1 LGHNA, CDR2 YNFKEQ. The CDR3 loop reads CASSPWEDENTEAFF. The CDR3 nucleotides are TGTGCCAGCAGCCCATGGGAGGATGAGAACACTGAAGCTTTCTTT.

V usage is TRBV30 and J usage is TRBJ2-3; 7 bases map to TRBD1. The length of the CDR3 is 17 residues. Germline CDR1 reads GTSNPN; CDR2 reads SVGIG (reference sequence). V shed 8 bases and J 0 bases; nucleotides not matched to a gene: 17. As DNA, the CDR3 is TGTGCCCTCCGTGGCAAGGGGGCGAGATTTAGCACAGATACGCAGTATTTT. This encodes CALRGKGARFSTDTQYF. The full variable domain, with the rest looked up from reference TRBV30 and TRBJ2-3, is SQTIHQWPATLVQPVGSPLSLECTVEGTSNPNLYWYRQAAGRGLQLLFYSVGIGQISSEVPQNLSASRPQDRQFILSSKKLLLSDSGFYLCALRGKGARFSTDTQYFGPGTRLTVL.

This clone was seen a few times. CDR3 nucleotide sequence: TGTGCCAGCAGCTTACTTCTTGCCTACAATGAGCAGTTCTTC. It is translated as CASSLLLAYNEQFF. The genes are TRBV11-3 and TRBJ2-1; the D is unclear. The CDR3 runs 14 residues. Trimming left V 2 bases short and J 2 bases short, with 7 bases between. CDR1 is SGHNT, CDR2 YENEEA, per germline.

The chain uses TRBV6-1 and TRBJ1-5; the D is unclear. Looked up from germline, CDR1 is MNHNS and CDR2 is SASEGT. The CDR3 is 16 residues long. V lost 1 base, J lost 0 bases, and 10 bases lay in between. The CDR3 nucleotides read TGTGCCAGCAGTGAAGGGTACACCTATAGCAATCAGCCCCAGCATTTT. Encoded protein: CASSEGYTYSNQPQHF.

In DNA, the CDR3 is TGTGCCATCAACCGAGGAACAGGGACGAACACCGGGGAGCTGTTTTTT. Translating it yields CAINRGTGTNTGELFF. The rearrangement links TRBV10-3 to TRBJ2-2; tentative D call: TRBD1 (6 bases). Trimming pared 7 bases from V and 0 bases from J, leaving 15 bases between. Germline V gives CDR1 ENHRY, CDR2 SYGVKD. There are 16 residues in the CDR3.

The chain links TRBV11-2 to TRBJ2-7; D not resolved. The CDR3 is made up of 12 amino acids. V was trimmed by 0 bases and J by 4 bases, leaving 4 bases between them. Germline loops: CDR1 SGHAT, CDR2 FQNNGV. CDR3 coding DNA: TGTGCCAGCAGCTTAGAATGGTACGAGCAGTACTTC. Translated, it gives CASSLEWYEQYF.

This chain links TRBV6-5 with TRBJ2-3; 8 bases agree with TRBD2. CDR1 MNHEY and CDR2 SVGAGI come from the germline V gene. CDR3 size: 13 residues. V was clipped by 10 bases and J by 4 bases; unmatched bases: 7. Written as DNA, the CDR3 is TGTGCCACGGGGGGGGCGATCGCAGATACGCAGTATTTT. It translates to CATGGAIADTQYF.

The rearrangement links TRBV20-1 to TRBJ2-5; weak D call: TRBD2 (5 bases). In germline, CDR1 is DFQATT, CDR2 SNEGSKA (reference sequence). The germline V and J ends were trimmed by 7 bases and 5 bases, with 11 bases remaining between them. The CDR3 has 11 amino acids. The CDR3 DNA is TGCAGTGTACTAGATCTTGAGACCCAGTACTTC. It encodes CSVLDLETQYF.

The chain joins TRBV29-1 to TRBJ1-4, with a weak D call TRBD1 (6 bases). This CDR3 comprises 16 residues. V was cut by 1 base and J by 0 bases, with 12 bases left in between. The germline CDR1 and CDR2 sequences are SQVTM and ANQGSEA. The CDR3 loop is CSVEGSGQSTNEKLFF. CDR3 nucleotides: TGCAGCGTTGAAGGGTCTGGACAGTCAACTAATGAAAAACTGTTTTTT.

This clone has just a few counts. Additional DNA sequences in this sample encode the identical CDR3. J is TRBJ2-6 and V is TRBV2; D remains ambiguous. V was clipped by 5 bases and J by 1 base, with 6 bases between them. The CDR3 is 14 amino acids. Germline values: CDR1 SNHLY, CDR2 FYNNEI. The DNA for the CDR3 is TGTGCCAGCAGTCCAGAGTCTGGGGCCAACGTCCTGACTTTC. It specifies CASSPESGANVLTF.

The chain employs TRBV4-2 and TRBJ2-7; D tentatively reads TRBD1 or TRBD2 (5 bases each). This CDR3 is 14 amino acids long. Germline values: CDR1 LGHNA, CDR2 YNFKEQ. The V and J ends lost 2 bases and 4 bases respectively, with 12 bases between them. The CDR3 region is CASSQSGARYEQYF. The CDR3 nucleotides read TGTGCCAGCAGCCAATCCGGGGCCAGATACGAGCAGTACTTC.

The chain combines TRBV2 with TRBJ1-5; 7 nucleotides line up with TRBD1. The germline gives CDR1 SNHLY, CDR2 FYNNEI. There are 15 residues in the CDR3. The junction had 3 bases not matched to a gene; V was cut back by 3 bases and J by 1 base. CDR3 protein: CASSEKGQSNQPQHF. The CDR3 DNA reads as TGTGCCAGCAGTGAGAAGGGACAGAGCAATCAGCCCCAGCATTTT.